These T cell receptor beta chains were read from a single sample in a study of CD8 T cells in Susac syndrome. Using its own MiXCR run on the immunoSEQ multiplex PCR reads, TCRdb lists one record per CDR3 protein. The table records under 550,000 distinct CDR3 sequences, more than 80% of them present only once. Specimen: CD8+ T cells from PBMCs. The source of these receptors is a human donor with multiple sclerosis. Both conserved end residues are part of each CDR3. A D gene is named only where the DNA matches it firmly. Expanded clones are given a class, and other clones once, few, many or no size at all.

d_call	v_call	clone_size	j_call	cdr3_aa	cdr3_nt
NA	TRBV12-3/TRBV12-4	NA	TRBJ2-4	CASSLTEVAKNIQYF	TGTGCCAGCAGTTTAACAGAAGTAGCCAAAAACATTCAGTACTTC
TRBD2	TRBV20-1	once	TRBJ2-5	CSAPTGGRETQYF	TGCAGTGCTCCTACGGGCGGGAGAGAGACCCAGTACTTC
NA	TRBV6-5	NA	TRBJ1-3	CASSYSMGQGGSGNTIYF	TGTGCCAGCAGTTACTCGATGGGTCAGGGCGGTTCTGGAAACACCATATATTTT
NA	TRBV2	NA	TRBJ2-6	CARTGLSGANVLTF	TGTGCCAGGACAGGTCTCTCTGGGGCCAACGTCCTGACTTTC
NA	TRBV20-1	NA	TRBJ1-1	CSARGTTGDTEAFF	TGCAGTGCTAGAGGAACGACGGGGGACACTGAAGCTTTCTTT
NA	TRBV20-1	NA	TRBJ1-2	CSARAQVTNYGYTF	TGCAGTGCTAGAGCCCAGGTCACTAACTATGGCTACACCTTC
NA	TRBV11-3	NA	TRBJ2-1	CASSLVSTGTYNEQFF	TGTGCCAGCAGCTTAGTCTCTACCGGGACTTACAATGAGCAGTTCTTC
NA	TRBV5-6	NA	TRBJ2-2	CASSFGAEGNTGELFF	TGTGCCAGCAGCTTCGGGGCTGAGGGAAACACCGGGGAGCTGTTTTTT
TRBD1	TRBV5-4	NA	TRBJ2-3	CASSLGQGTSTDTQYF	TGTGCCAGCAGCTTGGGACAGGGGACTAGCACAGATACGCAGTATTTT
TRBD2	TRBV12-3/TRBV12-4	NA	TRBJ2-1	CASRLAGGLDEQFF	TGTGCCAGCCGCTTAGCGGGAGGCCTCGATGAGCAGTTCTTC
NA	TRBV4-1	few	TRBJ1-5	CASSQDVYNQPQHF	TGCGCCAGCAGCCAAGATGTGTATAATCAGCCCCAGCATTTT
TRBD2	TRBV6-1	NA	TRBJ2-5	CASSKILAGGLQETQYF	TGTGCCAGCAGTAAGATACTAGCGGGGGGCCTCCAAGAGACCCAGTACTTC
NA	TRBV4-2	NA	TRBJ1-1	CASSPTRMNTEAFF	TGTGCCAGCAGCCCTACCCGTATGAACACTGAAGCTTTCTTT
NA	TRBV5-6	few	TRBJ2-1	CASSFVYNEQFF	TGTGCCAGCAGCTTCGTTTACAATGAGCAGTTCTTC
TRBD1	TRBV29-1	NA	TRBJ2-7	CSVWTGISYEQYF	TGCAGCGTTTGGACAGGGATCTCCTACGAGCAGTACTTC
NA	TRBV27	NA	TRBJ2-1	CASRIQDGRFDEQFF	TGTGCCAGCAGGATTCAAGACGGGCGCTTCGATGAGCAGTTCTTC
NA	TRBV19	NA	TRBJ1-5	CASSIPEEGPQPQHF	TGTGCCAGTAGTATACCCGAGGAGGGCCCTCAGCCCCAGCATTTT
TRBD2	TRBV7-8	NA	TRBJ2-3	CASSLVAGGPKGADTQYF	TGTGCCAGCAGCTTAGTAGCGGGGGGCCCCAAGGGAGCAGATACGCAGTATTTT
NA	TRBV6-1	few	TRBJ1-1	CASSEAQGYTEAFF	TGTGCCAGCAGTGAAGCCCAGGGGTACACTGAAGCTTTCTTT
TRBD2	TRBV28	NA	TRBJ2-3	CASSSPIPTSGSSDTQYF	TGTGCCAGCAGTTCCCCTATCCCGACTAGCGGGAGTTCAGATACGCAGTATTTT
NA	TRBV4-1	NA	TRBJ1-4	CASSQDRTTNEKLFF	TGTGCCAGCAGCCAAGACAGGACAACTAATGAAAAACTGTTTTTT
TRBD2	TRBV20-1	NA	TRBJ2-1	CSARDPGLAGDYEQFF	TGCAGTGCTAGAGATCCCGGACTAGCGGGAGACTATGAGCAGTTCTTC
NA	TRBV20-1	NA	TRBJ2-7	CSAQSGRNSYEQYF	TGCAGTGCCCAGTCCGGGCGGAACTCCTACGAGCAGTACTTC
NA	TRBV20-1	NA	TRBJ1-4	CSARGDRLMKNCFF	NA
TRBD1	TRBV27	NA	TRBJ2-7	CASSTGATYEQYF	TGTGCCAGTTCCACAGGGGCCACTTACGAGCAGTACTTC
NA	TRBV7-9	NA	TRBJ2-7	CASSSDGDPYEQHF	TGTGCCAGCAGCTCGGACGGGGACCCCTACGAGCAGCACTTC
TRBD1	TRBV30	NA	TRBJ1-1	CAWGTGAGYTEAFF	TGTGCCTGGGGAACAGGGGCGGGGTACACTGAAGCTTTCTTT
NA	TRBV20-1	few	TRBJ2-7	CSARALSPEQYF	TGCAGTGCCCGGGCACTCTCCCCCGAGCAGTACTTC
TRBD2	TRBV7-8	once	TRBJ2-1	CASSLTAGLTYNEQFF	TGTGCCAGCAGCTTAACGGCGGGACTAACCTACAATGAGCAGTTCTTC